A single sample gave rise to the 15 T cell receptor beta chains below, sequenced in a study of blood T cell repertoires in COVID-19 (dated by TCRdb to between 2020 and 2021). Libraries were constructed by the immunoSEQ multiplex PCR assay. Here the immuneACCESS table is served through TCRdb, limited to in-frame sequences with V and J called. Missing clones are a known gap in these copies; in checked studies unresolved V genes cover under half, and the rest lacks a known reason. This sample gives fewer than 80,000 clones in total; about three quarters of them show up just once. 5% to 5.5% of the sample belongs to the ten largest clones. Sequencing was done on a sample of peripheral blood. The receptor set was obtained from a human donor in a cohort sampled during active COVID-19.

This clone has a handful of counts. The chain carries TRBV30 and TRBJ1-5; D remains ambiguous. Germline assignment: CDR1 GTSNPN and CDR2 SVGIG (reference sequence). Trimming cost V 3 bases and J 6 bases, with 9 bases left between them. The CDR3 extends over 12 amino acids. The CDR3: CAWSLRGQPQHF. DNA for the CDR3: TGTGCCTGGAGCCTTAGAGGTCAGCCCCAGCATTTT.

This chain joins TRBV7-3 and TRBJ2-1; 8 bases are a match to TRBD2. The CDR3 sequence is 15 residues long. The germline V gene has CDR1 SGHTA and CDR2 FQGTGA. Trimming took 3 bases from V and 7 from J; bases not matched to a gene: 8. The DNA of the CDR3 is TGTGCCAGCAGCTTTGGGCGGGGGGACTTGAATGAGCAGTTCTTC. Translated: CASSFGRGDLNEQFF.

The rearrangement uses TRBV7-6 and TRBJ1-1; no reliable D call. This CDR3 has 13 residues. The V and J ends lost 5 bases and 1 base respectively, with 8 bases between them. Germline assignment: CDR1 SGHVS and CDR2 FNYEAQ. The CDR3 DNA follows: TGTGCCAGCAGCCCAGACACGAACACTGAAGCTTTCTTT. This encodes CASSPDTNTEAFF.

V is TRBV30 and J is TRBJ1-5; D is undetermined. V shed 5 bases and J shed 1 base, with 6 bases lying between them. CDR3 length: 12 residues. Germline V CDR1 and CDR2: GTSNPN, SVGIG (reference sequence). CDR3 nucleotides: TGTGCCTGGGATCTGAGCAATCAGCCCCAGCATTTT. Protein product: CAWDLSNQPQHF. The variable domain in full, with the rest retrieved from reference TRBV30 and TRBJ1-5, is SQTIHQWPATLVQPVGSPLSLECTVEGTSNPNLYWYRQAAGRGLQLLFYSVGIGQISSEVPQNLSASRPQDRQFILSSKKLLLSDSGFYLCAWDLSNQPQHFGDGTRLSIL.

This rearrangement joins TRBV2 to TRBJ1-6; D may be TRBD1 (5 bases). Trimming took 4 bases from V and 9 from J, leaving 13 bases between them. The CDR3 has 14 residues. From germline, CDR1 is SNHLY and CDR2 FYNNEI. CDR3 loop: CASSVLGVGSPLHF. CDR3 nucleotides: TGTGCCAGCAGTGTATTAGGGGTTGGTTCACCCCTCCACTTT.

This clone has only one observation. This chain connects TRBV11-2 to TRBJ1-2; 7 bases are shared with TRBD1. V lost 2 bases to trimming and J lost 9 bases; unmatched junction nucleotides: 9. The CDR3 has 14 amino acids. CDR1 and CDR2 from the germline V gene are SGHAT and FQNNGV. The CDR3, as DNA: TGTGCCAGCAGCTTAAACAGGGGACATAGAAGCTACACCTTC. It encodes CASSLNRGHRSYTF.

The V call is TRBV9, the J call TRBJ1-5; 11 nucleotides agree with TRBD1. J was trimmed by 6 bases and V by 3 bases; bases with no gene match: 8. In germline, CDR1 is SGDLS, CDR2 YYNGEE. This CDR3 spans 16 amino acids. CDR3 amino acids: CASSALGTGGGQPQHF. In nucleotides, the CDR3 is TGTGCCAGCAGCGCGTTGGGGACAGGGGGGGGTCAGCCCCAGCATTTT.

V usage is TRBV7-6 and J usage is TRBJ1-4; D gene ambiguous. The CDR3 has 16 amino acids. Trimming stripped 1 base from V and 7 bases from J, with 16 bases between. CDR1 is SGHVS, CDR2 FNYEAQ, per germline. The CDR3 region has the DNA TGTGCCAGCAGCTTAGGAGTGATCGATTCAGGTGAAAAACTGTTTTTT. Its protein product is CASSLGVIDSGEKLFF.

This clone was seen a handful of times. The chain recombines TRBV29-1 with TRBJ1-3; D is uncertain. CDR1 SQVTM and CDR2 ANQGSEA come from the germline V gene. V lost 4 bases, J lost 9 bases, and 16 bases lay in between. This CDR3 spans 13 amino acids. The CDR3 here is CSVGNSAWSTIYF. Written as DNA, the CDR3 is TGCAGCGTTGGAAATAGCGCCTGGAGCACCATATATTTT.

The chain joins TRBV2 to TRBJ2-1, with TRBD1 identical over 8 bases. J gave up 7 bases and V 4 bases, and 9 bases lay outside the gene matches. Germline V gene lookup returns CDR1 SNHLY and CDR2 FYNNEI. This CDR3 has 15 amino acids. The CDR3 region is CASSGPGQVNNEQFF. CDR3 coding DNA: TGTGCCAGCAGTGGACCGGGACAGGTCAATAATGAGCAGTTCTTC.

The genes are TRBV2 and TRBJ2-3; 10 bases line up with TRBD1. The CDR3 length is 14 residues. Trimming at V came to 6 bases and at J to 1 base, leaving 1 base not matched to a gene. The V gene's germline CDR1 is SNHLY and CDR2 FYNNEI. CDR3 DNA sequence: TGTGCCAGCAGGGACAGGGGGGGCACAGATACGCAGTATTTT. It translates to CASRDRGGTDTQYF.

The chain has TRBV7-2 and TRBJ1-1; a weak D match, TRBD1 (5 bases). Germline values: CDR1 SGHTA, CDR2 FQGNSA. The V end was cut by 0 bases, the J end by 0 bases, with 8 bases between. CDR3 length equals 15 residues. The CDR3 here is CASSLASGLNTEAFF. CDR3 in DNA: TGTGCCAGCAGCTTAGCCTCAGGGCTGAACACTGAAGCTTTCTTT.

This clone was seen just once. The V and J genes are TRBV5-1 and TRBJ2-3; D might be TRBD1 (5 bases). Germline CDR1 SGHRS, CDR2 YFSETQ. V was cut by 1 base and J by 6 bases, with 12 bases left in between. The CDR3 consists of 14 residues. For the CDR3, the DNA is TGCGCCAGCAGCTTGACAGGCCCGCGGGATACGCAGTATTTT. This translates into CASSLTGPRDTQYF.

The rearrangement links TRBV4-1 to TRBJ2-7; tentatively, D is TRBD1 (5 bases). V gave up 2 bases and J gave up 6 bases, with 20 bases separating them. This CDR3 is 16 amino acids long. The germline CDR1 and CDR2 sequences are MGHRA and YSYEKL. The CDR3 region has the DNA TGCGCCAGCAGCCAATCTTTGGGGCCGGAGAGACGCGAGCAGTACTTC. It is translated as CASSQSLGPERREQYF.

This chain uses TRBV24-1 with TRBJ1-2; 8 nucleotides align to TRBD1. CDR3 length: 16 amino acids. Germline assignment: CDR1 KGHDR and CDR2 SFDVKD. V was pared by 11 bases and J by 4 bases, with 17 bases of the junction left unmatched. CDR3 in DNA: TGTGCCAACCTTTGGACAGGGCCGGGGCACATCTATGGCTACACCTTC. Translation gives CANLWTGPGHIYGYTF.